This is a list of T cell receptor beta chains from one sample in a study of Graves' ophthalmopathy and Graves' hyperthyroidism. TCRdb reprocessed the multiplex PCR reads with MiXCR, giving one entry per CDR3 protein. The sample carries some 360,000 distinct CDR3 sequences, about 18% recorded once. Input material: peripheral blood. The receptors derive from an adult woman with stable Graves' hyperthyroidism. Each CDR3 is given with its conserved first and last residue. The order of the fields is clone size, D gene, J gene, V gene, CDR3 protein, CDR3 DNA. A D gene is named only where the DNA matches it firmly. The size field is filled for only some rows; it gives once, few, many or a size class.

clone size: .; D gene: .; J gene: TRBJ2-7; V gene: TRBV5-1; CDR3 protein: CASSLIGTALYEQYF; CDR3 DNA: TGCGCCAGCAGCTTGATTGGGACGGCCCTCTACGAGCAGTACTTC
clone size: many; D gene: .; J gene: TRBJ1-5; V gene: TRBV6-1; CDR3 protein: CASSEEHRLYQPQHF; CDR3 DNA: TGTGCCAGCAGTGAAGAGCACAGACTTTATCAGCCCCAGCATTTT
clone size: many; D gene: .; J gene: TRBJ1-1; V gene: TRBV6-1; CDR3 protein: CASSESLNTEAFF; CDR3 DNA: TGTGCCAGCAGTGAATCCCTGAACACTGAAGCTTTCTTT
clone size: many; D gene: TRBD2; J gene: TRBJ2-7; V gene: TRBV7-6; CDR3 protein: CASSLTTGGGYEQYF; CDR3 DNA: TGTGCCAGCAGCTTAACCACCGGCGGGGGCTACGAGCAGTACTTC
clone size: .; D gene: TRBD2; J gene: TRBJ2-7; V gene: TRBV5-1; CDR3 protein: CAGSLVAGGPGSYEQYF; CDR3 DNA: TGCGCCGGCAGCTTGGTAGCGGGAGGGCCCGGCTCCTACGAGCAGTACTTC
clone size: many; D gene: .; J gene: TRBJ2-7; V gene: TRBV7-3; CDR3 protein: CASSLEGGAPYEQYF; CDR3 DNA: TGTGCCAGCAGCTTAGAGGGGGGGGCCCCTTACGAGCAGTACTTC
clone size: many; D gene: TRBD1; J gene: TRBJ1-1; V gene: TRBV28; CDR3 protein: CASSGDSPRPMNTEAFF; CDR3 DNA: TGTGCCAGCAGTGGGGACAGCCCGCGCCCCATGAACACTGAAGCTTTCTTT
clone size: few; D gene: .; J gene: TRBJ1-2; V gene: TRBV3-1; CDR3 protein: CASSPGTPTYGYTF; CDR3 DNA: TGTGCCAGCAGCCCCGGGACACCCACCTATGGCTACACCTTC
clone size: many; D gene: TRBD2; J gene: TRBJ2-5; V gene: TRBV25-1; CDR3 protein: CASSESWLAGVSQETQYF; CDR3 DNA: TGTGCCAGCAGTGAATCTTGGCTAGCGGGGGTGTCCCAAGAGACCCAGTACTTC
clone size: .; D gene: TRBD1; J gene: TRBJ1-1; V gene: TRBV19; CDR3 protein: CASNYRGWGDKNTEAFF; CDR3 DNA: TGTGCCAGCAACTACAGGGGTTGGGGTGACAAGAACACTGAAGCTTTCTTT
clone size: .; D gene: TRBD1; J gene: TRBJ1-3; V gene: TRBV6-4; CDR3 protein: CASSLGQGLDTIYF; CDR3 DNA: TGTGCCAGCAGTCTTGGACAGGGTTTGGACACCATATATTTT
clone size: .; D gene: .; J gene: TRBJ2-5; V gene: TRBV7-2; CDR3 protein: CASSFREQETQYF; CDR3 DNA: TGTGCCAGCAGCTTCCGGGAACAAGAGACCCAGTACTTC
clone size: few; D gene: TRBD1; J gene: TRBJ2-7; V gene: TRBV27; CDR3 protein: CASSLGDSLYEQYF; CDR3 DNA: TGTGCCAGCAGTTTAGGGGACAGCCTCTACGAGCAGTACTTC
clone size: .; D gene: .; J gene: TRBJ2-2; V gene: TRBV6-1; CDR3 protein: CASSEWAGNTYRELFF; CDR3 DNA: TGTGCCAGCAGTGAATGGGCAGGGAACACGTATAGGGAGCTGTTTTTT
clone size: many; D gene: TRBD1; J gene: TRBJ2-7; V gene: TRBV20-1; CDR3 protein: CSARDPGQGYEQYF; CDR3 DNA: TGCAGTGCTAGAGATCCGGGACAGGGTTACGAGCAGTACTTC
clone size: many; D gene: .; J gene: TRBJ1-1; V gene: TRBV6-1; CDR3 protein: CASRRTRNTEAFF; CDR3 DNA: TGTGCCAGCAGGAGGACAAGGAACACTGAAGCTTTCTTT
clone size: many; D gene: .; J gene: TRBJ2-6; V gene: TRBV6-1; CDR3 protein: CASSEEGGTGANVLTF; CDR3 DNA: TGTGCCAGCAGTGAAGAAGGAGGGACTGGGGCCAACGTCCTGACTTTC
clone size: many; D gene: .; J gene: TRBJ1-1; V gene: TRBV28; CDR3 protein: CASSLWGDRTEAFF; CDR3 DNA: TGTGCCAGCAGTTTATGGGGGGATAGGACTGAAGCTTTCTTT